This T cell receptor beta chain was sequenced during a study of beta chain features in type 1 diabetes. Regarding the study as a whole: The study found moderately but significantly shorter TCRB CDR3s in all four CD4+ subsets of Type 1 diabetes patients.

CDR3 size: 15 residues. V was pared by 0 bases and J by 0 bases, with 9 bases between. Germline CDR1 and CDR2: SGHRS and YFSETQ. In this sample, this clone turned up a few times. Its antigen is not identified. Of the isolated RNA, all was reverse transcribed, and so the sequenced material was expressed TCRB transcripts. Sequencing was performed with immunoSEQ multiplex PCR; in TCRdb, only in-frame clones are kept and a portion is missing. The sample holds around 260,000 clones, approximately 25% seen once. Material for sequencing was naive CD4+ T cells from blood. The chain has TRBV5-1 and TRBJ2-5; D is unresolved. The sequence derives from a woman in her thirties with type 1 diabetes. In DNA, the CDR3 is TGCGCCAGCAGCTTGGATCTCCACAACCAAGAGACCCAGTACTTC. Residues: CASSLDLHNQETQYF.